The present entry profiles one T cell receptor (beta chain) with its context. Together with a sample-barcoded 5' primer, a J-beta primer mix was included in a second PCR lasting roughly 6 to 12 cycles. TCRdb reprocessed the 5' RACE reads with MiXCR, giving one entry per CDR3 protein. The sample lists over 600,000 distinct CDR3 sequences; around 21% were seen once. In each sample, at least 7 million PBMCs were isolated. The data derive from a study of blood T cells in healthy people across ages. The ends lost 0 bases at V and 4 bases at J; junction bases unmatched: 8. The CDR3 runs 18 residues. CDR1 and CDR2 from the germline V gene are SGHAT and FQNNGV.

Input material: blood. The receptor was isolated from a man between 65 and 85 years old in good health. This sequence joins TRBV11-2 and TRBJ2-1; 11 bases are shared with TRBD2. The CDR3 loop is CASSLELGTSGAYNEQFF. In nucleotides, the CDR3 is TGTGCCAGCAGCTTAGAATTGGGGACTAGCGGAGCGTACAATGAGCAGTTCTTC.